This TCR beta chain was captured in a study of HIV-infected children after antiretroviral therapy interruption (dated by TCRdb to about 2019). Concerning the study at large: The study included eight children, four on planned treatment interruption and four on continuous treatment, and all eight had a CD4+ count above 500 and a viral load below 50 copies/ml. The interruption group had a median age of roughly 10 years, compared with 7 to 8 years in the continuous treatment group. Continuous-treatment samples were analyzed from corresponding weeks 0, 48 and 150. Alongside thymic output measurements, TCR repertoires of children on planned treatment interruption were compared with TCR repertoires of children on continuous antiretroviral treatment. Interruption-arm samples came from week 0, week 12, end of interruption (week 24 or 48), and about 3 years after study end. Recorded exposure to EBV and CMV was present in most of the participating children. Here is what the overall study found, with its caveats: In naive CD4+ repertoires of PTI patients, CDR3 sharing between time points fell after interruption began; many sequences were shared between end of interruption and 3 years later. The naive CD4+ Gini coefficient rose by the end of treatment interruption, suggesting clonal expansion, and returned to baseline by 3 years. The small number of patients is a limitation, and caution is needed when interpreting the data. Minor non-naive CD45RA+ populations such as EMRA or stem memory cells might have been included among the sorted CD45RA+ naive cells.

The treatment or condition label here, explained by the study, means: PENTA 11 planned treatment interruption arm or continuous ART arm. The participants, all children from the United Kingdom aged 2 to 15 years, had been on at least three-drug ART for a minimum of 24 weeks. Cryopreserved PBMCs with at least 5 million viable cells were required; four candidate patients were excluded for low viable PBMC yield. Using a FACSAria III cell sorter, naive CD4+ CD45RA+ CD45RO- T cells were FACS-sorted out of thawed PBMCs. Sorted cells were fixed, and RNA was extracted using the RNeasy FFPE kit followed by the RNeasy Micro kit. Library method: 3' RACE. TCR libraries were built from RNA using a 3' RACE protocol with unique molecular identifiers to correct PCR amplification bias. As many as 12 amplicon libraries were pooled and then sequenced on an Illumina MiSeq using v2 2x250 paired-end chemistry. On the authors' methods: Reads were processed with Decombinator to assign V and J genes and CDR3, with barcode-based error and PCR bias correction. Repertoires were subsampled to equal depth before Gini coefficients were calculated with the R ineq package. CDR3 similarity was assessed with GLIPH, Hamming distance and a shared triplet metric. The raw public data were reprocessed by TCRdb itself: fastp quality trimming at Q25, MiXCR clonotype calling, in-frame beta chains only. Entries that share a CDR3 protein sequence are merged under the most common genes and DNA. Here the V and J calls rest on TCRdb's processing, not on the authors' analysis. The sample table shows 30,000 to 40,000 distinct CDR3 sequences, and approximately 6.1% are seen once. Jointly, the top ten make up around 1% of the sample.

Spanning cysteine to phenylalanine, the CDR3 consists of 17 amino acids. The read is trimmed to its CDR3 DNA, 51 bases read in frame from base 1. V sheds 6 bases and J sheds 2 bases, leaving 17 bases between their ends. CDR1 and CDR2 are drawn from the germline V gene: MDHEN, SYDVKM. This clonotype was seen ten or more times. Its antigen is currently not known. It has no much larger one-base neighbor in the sample; base qualities were not kept. The rearranged segments are TRBV28 and TRBJ2-6; the D gene remains uncertain. The material sequenced was CD45RA+ CD4+ T cells from PBMCs, pooled from several time points, taken from a donor given antiretroviral therapy, either interrupted or continuous. The cell subset or site tag for this specimen amounts to: naive CD4+ CD45RA+ CD45RO- T cells. The clonotype comes from a pool of human donors with HIV. The nucleotide sequence is TGTGCCAGCAGCCTCCCGACAATATTTACTGGGGCCAACGTCCTGACTTTC. Its translation reads: CASSLPTIFTGANVLTF. With all but the CDR3 taken from the reference TRBV28 and TRBJ2-6 genes, the full variable domain is: DVKVTQSSRYLVKRTGEKVFLECVQDMDHENMFWYRQDPGLGLRLIYFSYDVKMKEKGDIPEGYSVSREKKERFSLILESASTNQTSMYLCASSLPTIFTGANVLTFGAGSRLTVL.